What follows are 25 T cell receptor beta chains derived from one specimen sequenced in a study of vaccination and CD4 T cells after COVID-19. These receptors lack a known antigen. With the Oncomine TCR Beta short-read assay, DNA from cultured CD4+ T cells was sequenced. From the PCR reads, TCRdb called clonotypes with MiXCR, one entry per CDR3 protein. The sample consists of 9,500 to 15,000 distinct CDR3 sequences, more than 40% of them appearing once. Treatment given: roughly 10-day PBMC culture with coronavirus spike peptide pools or control peptides (ViraFEST assay). The specimen sequenced was CD4+ T cells from blood, cultured in vitro. The receptors come from a human donor who had recovered from COVID-19.

A few counts support this clonotype. This sequence joins TRBV15 and TRBJ2-5; no clear D. Per the germline V gene, CDR1 is LNHNV and CDR2 is YYDKDF (reference sequence). This CDR3 region has 12 residues. V dropped 3 bases and J dropped 5 bases, with 7 bases sitting between them. The CDR3 loop reads CATSSQQETQYF. The DNA for the CDR3 is TGTGCCACCAGCAGCCAACAGGAGACCCAGTACTTC.

This chain uses TRBV19 with TRBJ2-2, with 10 bases identical to TRBD1. The CDR3 contains 16 residues. Germline V lookup: CDR1 LNHDA, CDR2 SQIVND (reference sequence). The J segment lost 5 bases and the V segment lost 6 bases, leaving 9 bases of the junction unmatched. CDR3 sequence (DNA): TGTGCCAGTAGGACTCGACAGGGGGCGAGGACCGGGGAGCTGTTTTTT. Translation: CASRTRQGARTGELFF.

Only a few counts were recorded for this clonotype. The chain couples TRBV6-8 to TRBJ2-1, with TRBD2 matching 8 bases. The CDR3 loop spans 15 amino acids. The V gene's germline CDR1 is MNHGY and CDR2 SAAAGT. With V trimmed by 6 bases and J by 7 bases, 11 bases remained unmatched. Here the CDR3 DNA reads TGTGCCAGCAGGGAACTGGGAGCGGGAGCTAATGAGCAGTTCTTC. It yields the protein CASRELGAGANEQFF.

The rearrangement joins TRBV28 to TRBJ1-5, with 7 bases matching TRBD1. Germline V lookup: CDR1 MDHEN, CDR2 SYDVKM. This CDR3 contains 12 residues. V lost 4 bases to trimming and J lost 6 bases; unmatched junction nucleotides: 0. In DNA, the CDR3 is TGTGCCAGCAGTTCAGGGGGTCAGCCCCAGCATTTT. Translated, it gives CASSSGGQPQHF.

The chain uses TRBV5-1 and TRBJ1-2; 7 positions match TRBD1. Germline assignment: CDR1 SGHRS and CDR2 YFSETQ. The CDR3 has 17 residues. V shed 3 bases, J shed 5 bases, and the junction held 16 bases outside the gene matches. The CDR3 reads CASSSGDRFEAGYGYTF. The CDR3 coding sequence is TGCGCCAGCAGCTCAGGGGACAGATTCGAGGCGGGTTATGGCTACACCTTC.

This chain joins TRBV15 and TRBJ1-6; D perhaps matches TRBD1 (6 bases). V was shortened by 3 bases and J by 0 bases, with 15 bases between the two germline ends. CDR1 and CDR2 from the germline V gene are LNHNV and YYDKDF (reference sequence). The CDR3 has 18 residues. The CDR3 loop reads CATSREGGSSSYNSPLHF. The CDR3 DNA is TGTGCCACCAGCAGGGAGGGGGGGTCCAGCTCCTATAATTCACCCCTCCACTTT. Variable domain in full (rest from reference TRBV15 and TRBJ1-6): DAMVIQNPRYQVTQFGKPVTLSCSQTLNHNVMYWYQQKSSQAPKLLFHYYDKDFNNEADTPDNFQSRRPNTSFCFLDIRSPGLGDTAMYLCATSREGGSSSYNSPLHFGNGTRLTVT.

The CDR3 here is CASSYVLGQGNEKLFF. Here the CDR3 DNA reads TGTGCCAGCAGTTACGTCCTTGGACAGGGAAATGAAAAACTGTTTTTT. The chain is built from TRBV7-8 and TRBJ1-4, with TRBD1 matching over 8 bases. The CDR3 is 16 amino acids. Germline CDR1 and CDR2: SGHVS and FQNEAQ. V shed 6 bases and J 5 bases; nucleotides not matched to a gene: 11.

V and J are TRBV5-4 and TRBJ1-4; a possible D gene is TRBD1 (6 bases). The CDR3 totals 16 residues. Trimming left V 4 bases short and J 7 bases short, with 20 bases between. Looked up from germline, CDR1 is SGHNT and CDR2 is YYREEE (reference sequence). This CDR3 reads CASSLGGARGGEKLFF. As DNA, the CDR3 is TGTGCCAGCAGCCTGGGGGGGGCCCGGGGTGGTGAAAAACTGTTTTTT.

This clonotype was recorded only once. This sequence joins TRBV10-3 and TRBJ1-5; D is possibly TRBD1 (6 bases). This CDR3 contains 12 residues. Looked up from germline, CDR1 is ENHRY and CDR2 is SYGVKD. V lost 9 bases to trimming and J lost 7 bases, with 13 bases between them. CDR3 sequence: CAIQGTGQPQHF. CDR3 in DNA: TGTGCCATACAGGGAACAGGCCAGCCCCAGCATTTT.

The chain has TRBV5-4 and TRBJ2-3, with 10 bases identical to TRBD2. Looked up from germline, CDR1 is SGHNT and CDR2 is YYREEE (reference sequence). The ends lost 0 bases at V and 2 bases at J; junction bases unmatched: 3. This CDR3 is built from 16 residues. The CDR3 is CASSLGLAGTTDTQYF. The CDR3 DNA sequence: TGTGCCAGCAGCTTGGGACTAGCGGGTACCACAGATACGCAGTATTTT.

J is TRBJ2-7 and V is TRBV2; D not certain. The ends were cut back, 6 bases at V and 2 bases at J, with 5 bases in the middle. Germline lookup yields CDR1 SNHLY and CDR2 FYNNEI. The CDR3 is 11 amino acids. The CDR3: CASRLTYEQYF. DNA of the CDR3: TGTGCCAGCAGGCTAACCTACGAGCAGTACTTC.

This clonotype was counted only a few times. V and J are TRBV12-3 or TRBV12-4 and TRBJ1-2; the D gene is possibly TRBD1 (5 bases). The CDR3 is 14 amino acids. The ends were cut back, 6 bases at V and 2 bases at J, with 13 bases in the middle. The CDR3 sequence is CASSKDSTNYGYTF. In DNA form, the CDR3 reads TGTGCCAGCAGCAAAGACAGTACCAACTATGGCTACACCTTC.

The table lists this clonotype with a few counts. This rearrangement joins TRBV7-9 to TRBJ2-5, with D hard to call. The ends were cut back, 3 bases at V and 5 bases at J, with 7 bases in the middle. Germline CDR1 reads SEHNR; CDR2 reads FQNEAQ (reference sequence). The CDR3 has 12 residues. CDR3 loop: CASSFPSETQYF. Written as DNA, the CDR3 is TGTGCCAGCAGCTTTCCAAGTGAGACCCAGTACTTC.

This clonotype was seen more than once but under ten times. The gene calls are TRBV19 and TRBJ1-1; D not certain. Between the trimmed V and J ends, which lost 1 base and 5 bases, there was a span of 11 bases. Germline V gives CDR1 LNHDA, CDR2 SQIVND (reference sequence). The CDR3 spans 14 residues. CDR3 sequence (DNA): TGTGCCAGTAGTATAGGAGGGCTTGGAACTGAAGCTTTCTTT. Translation: CASSIGGLGTEAFF.

This clonotype was seen once. The V call is TRBV21-1, the J call TRBJ2-3; the table's D gene call, TRBD2, was not cross checked with the DNA. TRBV21-1 is termed a pseudogene. This CDR3 is 17 amino acids long. CDR3 sequence: CASSRGLAESSTDTQYF. In DNA, the CDR3 is TGTGCCAGCAGCCGGGGACTAGCGGAGTCTAGCACAGATACGCAGTATTTT.

The chain couples TRBV19 to TRBJ2-4; TRBD1 aligns across 8 bases. With V trimmed by 7 bases and J by 1 base, 3 bases remained unmatched. CDR3 length: 14 amino acids. Germline V gives CDR1 LNHDA, CDR2 SQIVND (reference sequence). CDR3 coding DNA: TGTGCCAGTACTTACAGGGGGGCCAAAAACATTCAGTACTTC. This translates into CASTYRGAKNIQYF.

The chain joins TRBV11-3 to TRBJ2-7; tentatively, D is TRBD2 (5 bases). The germline V and J ends were trimmed by 2 bases and 1 base, with 6 bases remaining between them. This CDR3 contains 13 residues. The V gene's germline CDR1 is SGHNT and CDR2 YENEEA. Here the CDR3 DNA reads TGTGCCAGCAGCTTATCGGGGTCCTACGAGCAGTACTTC. Translation: CASSLSGSYEQYF.

In its sample, this clonotype was seen a few times. The V and J genes are TRBV12-2 and TRBJ1-1. TRBV12-2 is described as a pseudogene. The CDR3 covers 12 residues. CDR3 amino acids: CASRPRGAEAFF. Here the CDR3 DNA reads TGTGCAAGTCGCCCCCGAGGAGCTGAAGCTTTCTTT.

The chain carries TRBV27 and TRBJ2-1; TRBD2 matches at 8 bases. The CDR3 is 22 residues long. The ends lost 3 bases at V and 7 bases at J; junction bases unmatched: 29. Germline V CDR1 and CDR2: MNHEY, SMNVEV (reference sequence). CDR3 coding DNA: TGTGCCAGCAGTTTCGATTGGAGGGATAGGGCTAGCGGGCGAGCTCTCTCAAATGAGCAGTTCTTC. Amino acids: CASSFDWRDRASGRALSNEQFF.

The chain carries TRBV27 and TRBJ1-2, with TRBD1 as a possible D gene (5 bases). The CDR3 sequence is 13 residues long. Germline loops: CDR1 MNHEY, CDR2 SMNVEV (reference sequence). V lost 0 bases and J 7 bases, leaving 9 bases between the germline ends. CDR3 sequence: CASSLSGVGGYTF. CDR3 nucleotides: TGTGCCAGCAGTTTATCGGGGGTTGGTGGCTACACCTTC.

The chain has TRBV10-3 and TRBJ2-2, with TRBD1 identical over 7 bases. From germline, CDR1 is ENHRY and CDR2 SYGVKD. J was trimmed by 4 bases and V by 9 bases; bases with no gene match: 8. The CDR3 extends over 14 amino acids. The CDR3 sequence is CAISQTGFTGELFF. The CDR3, as DNA: TGTGCCATTTCTCAGACAGGGTTCACCGGGGAGCTGTTTTTT.

This clonotype has only a few counts. The chain couples TRBV6-5 to TRBJ1-2; D unclear. With 0 bases removed from V and 4 bases from J, the gap between germline ends came to 9 bases. The length of the CDR3 is 14 residues. The germline V gene encodes CDR1 MNHEY and CDR2 SVGAGI. DNA of the CDR3: TGTGCCAGCAGTTACTCGCGGCAGGTCTATGGCTACACCTTC. As protein: CASSYSRQVYGYTF.

This clonotype was recorded a few times. The chain recombines TRBV7-2 with TRBJ2-1; D not resolved. V lost 5 bases and J 0 bases, leaving 11 bases between the germline ends. This CDR3 spans 15 amino acids. Per the germline V gene, CDR1 is SGHTA and CDR2 is FQGNSA. DNA for the CDR3: TGTGCCAGCAGCCCCCCAGGCCTCTCCTACAATGAGCAGTTCTTC. The encoded protein is CASSPPGLSYNEQFF.

The V gene is TRBV6-1, the J gene TRBJ1-2, with D possibly TRBD1 on 6 matching bases. Trimming took off 5 bases at V and 2 bases at J, with 18 bases between the two ends. Germline V gene data show CDR1 as MNHNS and CDR2 as SASEGT. CDR3 length: 16 residues. CDR3 in amino acids: CASSKLRATGNYGYTF. The CDR3 nucleotides are TGTGCCAGCAGTAAACTCCGCGCGACAGGAAACTATGGCTACACCTTC.

The rearrangement uses TRBV7-2 and TRBJ1-1, with 7 bases fitting TRBD1. V lost 5 bases to trimming and J lost 0 bases; unmatched junction nucleotides: 3. The CDR3 consists of 14 residues. Germline CDR1 reads SGHTA; CDR2 reads FQGNSA. The DNA for the CDR3 is TGTGCCAGCAGCCCCGGGACAGTGAACACTGAAGCTTTCTTT. This encodes CASSPGTVNTEAFF.